A few counts support the clone carrying this T cell receptor (beta chain). This sample is part of a study of T cells in Graves' hyperthyroidism and ophthalmopathy. Amplification of TCR beta CDR3 regions was performed using RNA transcripts as template. HTBI primers were employed in a first-round RT-PCR of the TCR CDR3. Each CDR3 protein is one row after TCRdb ran MiXCR on the multiplex PCR reads. The sample contains approximately 510,000 distinct CDR3 sequences, about 46% of which appear only once. This receptor was taken from an adult woman with Graves' disease, either hyperthyroidism or ophthalmopathy (not recorded which). The sequenced sample was peripheral blood or thyroid tissue (not recorded which).

This CDR3 reads CSNRVVGGYGYTF. CDR3 DNA: TGCAGCAATCGGGTAGTAGGAGGCTATGGCTACACCTTC. The rearrangement links TRBV29-1 to TRBJ1-2, with D hard to call. V was pared by 8 bases and J by 4 bases, with 17 bases between. The CDR3 has 13 residues. In germline, CDR1 is SQVTM, CDR2 ANQGSEA.